This passage covers 18 T cell receptor beta chains from one sample sequenced in a study of tumor-infiltrating lymphocytes in localized non-small cell lung cancer. Method: immunoSEQ multiplex PCR; TCRdb's copy keeps in-frame clones and lacks some. Of about 24,000 clones listed, roughly 64% are singletons. The sequencing sample was made of lung tumor tissue. These receptors all stem from a human donor with non-small cell lung cancer.

This chain links TRBV6-5 with TRBJ2-3, with TRBD2 identical over 9 bases. Germline V CDR1 and CDR2: MNHEY, SVGAGI. Unmatched junction bases numbered 2, after V lost 5 bases and J lost 2 bases. This CDR3 has 14 residues. CDR3 sequence: CASSLAGTTDTQYF. CDR3 bases: TGTGCCAGCAGTCTAGCGGGAACCACAGATACGCAGTATTTT.

This clone was seen a few times. This chain joins TRBV7-9 and TRBJ2-1; 14 bases line up with TRBD2. The CDR3 has 14 residues. Germline V gene sequence: CDR1 SEHNR, CDR2 FQNEAQ (reference sequence). V lost 5 bases to trimming and J lost 8 bases; unmatched junction nucleotides: 2. The CDR3 loop reads CASSTGLAGDEQFF. The CDR3, as DNA: TGTGCCAGCAGCACGGGACTAGCGGGAGATGAGCAGTTCTTC.

The chain combines TRBV18 with TRBJ1-4; D ambiguous. The germline CDR1 and CDR2 sequences are KGHSH and LQKENI. Trimming shortened V by 3 bases and J by 6 bases, and 5 bases separated the two germline ends. There are 12 residues in the CDR3. The CDR3: CASSPGDEKLFF. CDR3 DNA: TGTGCCAGCTCACCGGGAGATGAAAAACTGTTTTTT.

V gene TRBV10-3 combines with J gene TRBJ1-1; D ambiguous. V was clipped by 6 bases and J by 5 bases, with 13 bases between them. Germline V gene lookup returns CDR1 ENHRY and CDR2 SYGVKD. This CDR3 is built from 13 residues. The CDR3 is CAIRGREKTEAFF. The CDR3 bases are TGTGCCATCAGGGGGAGGGAGAAGACTGAAGCTTTCTTT.

The chain employs TRBV28 and TRBJ2-7; 7 bases match TRBD1. V lost 5 bases to trimming and J lost 6 bases; unmatched junction nucleotides: 13. CDR1 and CDR2 (germline): MDHEN, SYDVKM. The CDR3 spans 15 residues. In DNA, the CDR3 is TGTGCCAGCAGTCGTCCCGGGACAGCGCAAGTCGAGCAGTACTTC. This encodes CASSRPGTAQVEQYF.

The table lists this clone with a few counts. The rearrangement links TRBV5-1 to TRBJ1-1; D is uncertain. The V end was cut by 1 base, the J end by 6 bases, with 13 bases between. This CDR3 has 14 amino acids. Germline values: CDR1 SGHRS, CDR2 YFSETQ. Here the CDR3 reads CASSLFVGSSEAFF. In DNA form, the CDR3 reads TGCGCCAGCAGCTTGTTCGTAGGGTCCTCTGAAGCTTTCTTT.

The genes are TRBV10-3 and TRBJ2-5; D remains unclear. This CDR3 is built from 13 residues. V was trimmed by 0 bases and J by 7 bases, leaving 9 bases between them. Germline V gene lookup returns CDR1 ENHRY and CDR2 SYGVKD. CDR3 amino acids: CAISESTPGTQYF. CDR3 nucleotides: TGTGCCATCAGTGAGTCGACCCCAGGGACCCAGTACTTC.

This clone was detected only once. The V and J genes are TRBV5-6 and TRBJ1-2; 9 bases line up with TRBD1. Germline lookup yields CDR1 SGHDT and CDR2 YYEEEE. The trim removed 4 bases at V and 3 bases at J, leaving 4 bases unmatched. This CDR3 has 14 amino acids. CDR3 protein: CASSLDRGHYGYTF. As DNA, the CDR3 is TGTGCCAGCAGCCTGGACAGGGGACACTATGGCTACACCTTC.

V and J are TRBV11-2 and TRBJ2-3, with D possibly TRBD2 on 6 matching bases. The CDR3 is made up of 16 amino acids. V was shortened by 3 bases and J by 0 bases, with 13 bases between the two germline ends. CDR1 SGHAT and CDR2 FQNNGV come from the germline V gene. The CDR3 bases are TGTGCCAGCAGCTTCAATCTAGCGCTTAGCACAGATACGCAGTATTTT. It translates to CASSFNLALSTDTQYF.

V usage is TRBV5-5 and J usage is TRBJ1-4; D gene ambiguous. CDR1 is SGHKS, CDR2 YYEKEE, per germline (reference sequence). With 2 bases removed from V and 3 bases from J, the gap between germline ends came to 8 bases. The CDR3 is 14 residues long. Here the CDR3 DNA reads TGTGCCAGCAGCTTAGCGGGTTCTAATGAAAAACTGTTTTTT. Amino acid sequence: CASSLAGSNEKLFF.

The chain links TRBV14 to TRBJ1-1, with 11 bases that match TRBD1. V lost 2 bases to trimming and J lost 10 bases; unmatched junction nucleotides: 9. The CDR3 runs to 15 residues. Germline V gene data show CDR1 as SGHDN and CDR2 as FVKESK. The CDR3 DNA reads as TGTGCCAGCAGCCAACAGCGTGGGACAGGGGGTTTAGCTTTCTTT. Translating it yields CASSQQRGTGGLAFF.

J is TRBJ2-6 and V is TRBV4-1; the D gene is possibly TRBD1 (5 bases). This CDR3 is built from 15 residues. The V gene lost 4 bases and the J gene lost 0 bases, with 7 bases spanning the gap. In germline, CDR1 is MGHRA, CDR2 YSYEKL. CDR3 nucleotide sequence: TGCGCCAGCAGCCGACAGAGCTCTGGGGCCAACGTCCTGACTTTC. Amino acids: CASSRQSSGANVLTF.

CDR3 DNA: TGCGCCAGCAGCTGGGGGACAGGGGGCCCTAGAGAGGAGACCCAGTACTTC. It translates to CASSWGTGGPREETQYF. V gene TRBV5-1 combines with J gene TRBJ2-5; 12 bases are a match to TRBD1. This CDR3 is built from 17 residues. Trimming at V came to 3 bases and at J to 5 bases, leaving 11 bases not matched to a gene. The germline V gene has CDR1 SGHRS and CDR2 YFSETQ.

V gene TRBV7-9 combines with J gene TRBJ1-1; D might be TRBD1 (6 bases). V shed 4 bases and J shed 3 bases, with 24 bases lying between them. CDR3 length: 18 amino acids. Germline V gene lookup returns CDR1 SEHNR and CDR2 FQNEAQ (reference sequence). As DNA, the CDR3 is TGTGCCAGCAGCTCCTACACCTGGACAGACAGCCCTTACACTGAAGCTTTCTTT. Translation gives CASSSYTWTDSPYTEAFF. Full variable domain (outside the CDR3, taken from reference TRBV7-9 and TRBJ1-1): DTGVSQNPRHKITKRGQNVTFRCDPISEHNRLYWYRQTLGQGPEFLTYFQNEAQLEKSRLLSDRFSAERPKGSFSTLEIQRTEQGDSAMYLCASSSYTWTDSPYTEAFFGQGTRLTVV.

The chain recombines TRBV2 with TRBJ1-4; D remains ambiguous. CDR1 is SNHLY and CDR2 is FYNNEI in the germline V gene. CDR3 length equals 14 residues. V shed 2 bases and J shed 8 bases, with 12 bases lying between them. CDR3 in amino acids: CASSERMETEKLFF. The CDR3 bases are TGTGCCAGCAGTGAAAGGATGGAAACGGAAAAACTGTTTTTT.

This clone showed up just a few times. This chain connects TRBV18 to TRBJ1-4; 8 bases are a match to TRBD1. V dropped 4 bases and J dropped 7; count of bases not matched to a gene: 5. The germline V gene encodes CDR1 KGHSH and CDR2 LQKENI. This CDR3 region has 14 residues. Here the CDR3 DNA reads TGTGCCAGCTCACGTGGGACAGGAGGTGAAAAACTGTTTTTT. This sequence encodes CASSRGTGGEKLFF.

This clone has more than one count but fewer than ten. The CDR3 coding sequence is TGTGCCAGCAGTGATGGGCCCCCCACAGATACGCAGTATTTT. This sequence encodes CASSDGPPTDTQYF. The V gene is TRBV2, the J gene TRBJ2-3; D unresolved. Germline V gene lookup returns CDR1 SNHLY and CDR2 FYNNEI. Trimming cost V 3 bases and J 2 bases, with 9 bases left between them. The CDR3 consists of 14 residues.

Remarks on this clone: This specimen includes other DNA sequences encoding the same CDR3. The chain couples TRBV6-5 to TRBJ1-2; weak D call: TRBD1 (6 bases). CDR3 length: 13 amino acids. V lost 6 bases, J lost 5 bases, and 13 bases lay in between. From germline, CDR1 is MNHEY and CDR2 SVGAGI. The CDR3 DNA reads as TGTGCCAGCAGCCCAGGGGCGGATTATGGCTACACCTTC. Its translation is CASSPGADYGYTF.